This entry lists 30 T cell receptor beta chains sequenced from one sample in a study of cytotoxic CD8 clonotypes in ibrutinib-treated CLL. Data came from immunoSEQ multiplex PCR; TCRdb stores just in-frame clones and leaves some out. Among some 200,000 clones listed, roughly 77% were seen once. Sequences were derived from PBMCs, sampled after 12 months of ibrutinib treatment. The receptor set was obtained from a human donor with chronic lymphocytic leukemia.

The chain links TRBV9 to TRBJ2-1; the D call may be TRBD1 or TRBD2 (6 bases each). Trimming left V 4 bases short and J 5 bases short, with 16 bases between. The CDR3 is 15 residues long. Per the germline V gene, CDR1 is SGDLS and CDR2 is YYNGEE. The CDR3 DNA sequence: TGTGCCAGCAGCCGGGGGCAGGTGTTGGACAATGAGCAGTTCTTC. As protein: CASSRGQVLDNEQFF.

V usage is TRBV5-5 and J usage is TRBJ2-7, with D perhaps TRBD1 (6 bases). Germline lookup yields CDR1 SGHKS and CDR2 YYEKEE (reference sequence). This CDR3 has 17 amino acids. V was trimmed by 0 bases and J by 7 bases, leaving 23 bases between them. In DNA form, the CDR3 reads TGTGCCAGCAGCTTGGCCCCGGACAGTGGTTTCCTGGTTGAGCAGTACTTC. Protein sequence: CASSLAPDSGFLVEQYF.

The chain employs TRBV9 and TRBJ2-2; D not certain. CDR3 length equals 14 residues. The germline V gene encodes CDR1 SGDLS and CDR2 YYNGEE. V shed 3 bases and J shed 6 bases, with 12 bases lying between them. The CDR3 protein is CASSGPHPSGELFF. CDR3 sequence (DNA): TGTGCCAGCAGCGGACCTCACCCCTCCGGGGAGCTGTTTTTT.

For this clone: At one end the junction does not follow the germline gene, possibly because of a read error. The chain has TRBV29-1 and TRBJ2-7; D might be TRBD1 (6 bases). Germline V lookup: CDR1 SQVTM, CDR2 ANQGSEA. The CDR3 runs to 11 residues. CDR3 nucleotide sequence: TGCAGCGTTGGATCCAATCCGGGACAACTCTTC. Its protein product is CSVGSNPGQLF.

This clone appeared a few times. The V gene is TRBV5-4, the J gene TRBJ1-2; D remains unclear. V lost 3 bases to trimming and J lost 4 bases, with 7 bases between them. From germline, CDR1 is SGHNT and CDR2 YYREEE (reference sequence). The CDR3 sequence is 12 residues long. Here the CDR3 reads CASSSDFYGYTF. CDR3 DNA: TGTGCCAGCAGCTCGGACTTCTATGGCTACACCTTC.

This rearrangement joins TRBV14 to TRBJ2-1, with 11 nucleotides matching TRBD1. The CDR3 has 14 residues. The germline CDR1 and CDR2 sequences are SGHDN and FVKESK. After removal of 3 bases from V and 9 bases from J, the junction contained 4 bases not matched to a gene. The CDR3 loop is CASSQWTGGGEQFF. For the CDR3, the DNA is TGTGCCAGCAGCCAGTGGACAGGGGGCGGTGAGCAGTTCTTC.

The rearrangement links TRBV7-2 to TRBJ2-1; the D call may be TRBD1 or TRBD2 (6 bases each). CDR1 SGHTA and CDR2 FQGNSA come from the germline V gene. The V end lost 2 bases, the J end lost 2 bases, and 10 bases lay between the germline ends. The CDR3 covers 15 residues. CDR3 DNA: TGTGCCAGCAGCTTAAACAGGGAGGCCTACAATGAGCAGTTCTTC. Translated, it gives CASSLNREAYNEQFF.

In DNA, the CDR3 is TGCAGTGCTAAATTCACCGGGGAGCTGTTTTTT. It encodes CSAKFTGELFF. The chain recombines TRBV20-1 with TRBJ2-2, with no clear D. The length of the CDR3 is 11 residues. Germline V lookup: CDR1 DFQATT, CDR2 SNEGSKA (reference sequence). Trimming took 4 bases from V and 4 from J, leaving 4 bases between them.

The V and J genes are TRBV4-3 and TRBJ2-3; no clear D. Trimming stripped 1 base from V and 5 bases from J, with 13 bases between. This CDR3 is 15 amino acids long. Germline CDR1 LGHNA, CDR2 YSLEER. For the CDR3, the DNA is TGCGCCAGCAGCCAAGGGTTGGGGTTAGGAGATACGCAGTATTTT. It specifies CASSQGLGLGDTQYF.

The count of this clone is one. In DNA form, the CDR3 reads TGTGCCTGGAGTGGACTAGCGGTACCGTCGCAGTACTTC. As protein: CAWSGLAVPSQYF. This chain joins TRBV30 and TRBJ2-7, with 9 bases fitting TRBD2. The V segment lost 1 base and the J segment 9 bases; nucleotides outside the gene matches: 7. This CDR3 is 13 amino acids long. Germline assignment: CDR1 GTSNPN and CDR2 SVGIG (reference sequence).

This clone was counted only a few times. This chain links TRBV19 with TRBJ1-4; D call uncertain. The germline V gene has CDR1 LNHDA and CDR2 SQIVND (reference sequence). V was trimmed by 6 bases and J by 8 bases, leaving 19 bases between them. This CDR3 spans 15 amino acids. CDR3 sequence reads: CASSLTTRYAEKLFF. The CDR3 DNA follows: TGTGCCAGTAGCCTCACGACCCGTTACGCGGAAAAACTGTTTTTT.

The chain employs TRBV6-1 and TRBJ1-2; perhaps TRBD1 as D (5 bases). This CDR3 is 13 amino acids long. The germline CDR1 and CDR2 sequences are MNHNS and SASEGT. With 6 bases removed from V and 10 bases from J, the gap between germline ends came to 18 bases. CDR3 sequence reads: CASSEGRTRDYTF. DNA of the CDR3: TGTGCCAGCAGCGAGGGGAGAACTAGGGACTACACCTTC.

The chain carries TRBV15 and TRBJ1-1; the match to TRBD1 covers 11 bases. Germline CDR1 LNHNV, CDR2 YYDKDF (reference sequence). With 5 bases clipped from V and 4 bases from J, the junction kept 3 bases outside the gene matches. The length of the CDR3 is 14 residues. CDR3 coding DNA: TGTGCCACCAGCCTGGGACAGGGGGTCACTGAAGCTTTCTTT. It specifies CATSLGQGVTEAFF.

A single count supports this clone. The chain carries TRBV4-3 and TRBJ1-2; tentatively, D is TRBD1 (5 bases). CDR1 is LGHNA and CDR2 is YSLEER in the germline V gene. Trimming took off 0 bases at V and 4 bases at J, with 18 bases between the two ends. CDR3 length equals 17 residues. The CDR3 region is CASSQDVWSGRSYGYTF. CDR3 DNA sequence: TGCGCCAGCAGCCAAGATGTATGGTCAGGGAGATCCTATGGCTACACCTTC.

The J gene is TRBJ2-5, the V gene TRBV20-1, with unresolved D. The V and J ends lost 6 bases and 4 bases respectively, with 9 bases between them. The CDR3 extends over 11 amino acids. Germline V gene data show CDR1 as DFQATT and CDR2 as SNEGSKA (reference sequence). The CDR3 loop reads CSAARLETQYF. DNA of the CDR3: TGCAGTGCCGCGCGCTTAGAGACCCAGTACTTC.

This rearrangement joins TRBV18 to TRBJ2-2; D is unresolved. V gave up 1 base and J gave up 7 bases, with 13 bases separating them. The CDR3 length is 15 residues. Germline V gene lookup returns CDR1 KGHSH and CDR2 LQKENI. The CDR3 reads CASSPQGFEDGELFF. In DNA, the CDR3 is TGTGCCAGCTCACCACAGGGATTCGAGGACGGGGAGCTGTTTTTT. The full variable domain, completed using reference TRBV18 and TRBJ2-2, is NAGVMQNPRHLVRRRGQEARLRCSPMKGHSHVYWYRQLPEEGLKFMVYLQKENIIDESGMPKERFSAEFPKEGPSILRIQQVVRGDSAAYFCASSPQGFEDGELFFGEGSRLTVL.

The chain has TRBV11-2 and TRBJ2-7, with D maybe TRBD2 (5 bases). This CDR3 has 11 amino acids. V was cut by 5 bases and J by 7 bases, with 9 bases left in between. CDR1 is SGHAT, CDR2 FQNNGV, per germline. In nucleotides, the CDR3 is TGTGCCAGCAGCGTGCGAGGGGAGCAGTACTTC. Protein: CASSVRGEQYF.

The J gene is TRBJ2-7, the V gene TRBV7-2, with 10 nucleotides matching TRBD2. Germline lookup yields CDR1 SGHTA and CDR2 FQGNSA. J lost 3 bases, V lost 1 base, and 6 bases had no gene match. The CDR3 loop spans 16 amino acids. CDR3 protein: CASSLVSSGSIYEQYF. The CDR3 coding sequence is TGTGCCAGCAGCTTAGTCTCTAGCGGGAGCATCTACGAGCAGTACTTC. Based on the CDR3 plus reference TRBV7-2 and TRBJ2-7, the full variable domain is GAGVSQSPSNKVTEKGKDVELRCDPISGHTALYWYRQSLGQGLEFLIYFQGNSAPDKSGLPSDRFSAERTGGSVSTLTIQRTQQEDSAVYLCASSLVSSGSIYEQYFGPGTRLTVT.

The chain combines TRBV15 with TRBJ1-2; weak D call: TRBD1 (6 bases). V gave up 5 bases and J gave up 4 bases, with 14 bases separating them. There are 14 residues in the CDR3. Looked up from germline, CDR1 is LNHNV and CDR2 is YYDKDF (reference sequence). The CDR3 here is CATSRGVGAYGYTF. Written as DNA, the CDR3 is TGTGCCACCAGCCGAGGGGTGGGGGCCTATGGCTACACCTTC.

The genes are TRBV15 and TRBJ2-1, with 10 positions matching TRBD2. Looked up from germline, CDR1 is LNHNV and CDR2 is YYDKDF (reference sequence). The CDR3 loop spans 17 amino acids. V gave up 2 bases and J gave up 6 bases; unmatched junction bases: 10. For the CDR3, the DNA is TGTGCCACCAGCAGACATGTAGGGACTAGCGCGCGCAATGAGCAGTTCTTC. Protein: CATSRHVGTSARNEQFF.

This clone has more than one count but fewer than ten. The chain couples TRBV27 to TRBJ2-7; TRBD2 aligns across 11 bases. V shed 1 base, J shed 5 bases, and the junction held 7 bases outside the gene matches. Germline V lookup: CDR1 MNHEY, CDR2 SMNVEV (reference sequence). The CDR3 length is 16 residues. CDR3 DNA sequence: TGTGCCAGCAGTTTATACCAGCTAGCGGGAGGTAACGAGCAGTACTTC. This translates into CASSLYQLAGGNEQYF.

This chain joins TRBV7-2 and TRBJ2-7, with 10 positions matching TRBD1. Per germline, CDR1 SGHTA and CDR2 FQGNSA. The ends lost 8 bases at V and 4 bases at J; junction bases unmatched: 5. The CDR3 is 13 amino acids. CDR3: CASARQGAYEQYF. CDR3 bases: TGTGCCAGCGCCCGACAGGGGGCTTACGAGCAGTACTTC. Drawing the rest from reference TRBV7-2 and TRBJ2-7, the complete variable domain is GAGVSQSPSNKVTEKGKDVELRCDPISGHTALYWYRQSLGQGLEFLIYFQGNSAPDKSGLPSDRFSAERTGGSVSTLTIQRTQQEDSAVYLCASARQGAYEQYFGPGTRLTVT.

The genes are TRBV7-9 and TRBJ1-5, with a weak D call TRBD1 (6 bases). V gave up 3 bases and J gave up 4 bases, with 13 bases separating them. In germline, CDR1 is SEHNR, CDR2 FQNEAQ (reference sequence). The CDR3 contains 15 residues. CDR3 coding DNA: TGTGCCAGCAGCTTGGTGAGGGACACTAATCAGCCCCAGCATTTT. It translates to CASSLVRDTNQPQHF. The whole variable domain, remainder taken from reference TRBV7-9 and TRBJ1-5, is DTGVSQNPRHKITKRGQNVTFRCDPISEHNRLYWYRQTLGQGPEFLTYFQNEAQLEKSRLLSDRFSAERPKGSFSTLEIQRTEQGDSAMYLCASSLVRDTNQPQHFGDGTRLSIL.

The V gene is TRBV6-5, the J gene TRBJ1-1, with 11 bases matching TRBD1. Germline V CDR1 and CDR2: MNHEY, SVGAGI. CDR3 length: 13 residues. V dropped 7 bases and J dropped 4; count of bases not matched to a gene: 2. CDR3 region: CASTGQGATEAFF. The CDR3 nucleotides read TGTGCCAGCACTGGACAGGGGGCCACTGAAGCTTTCTTT.

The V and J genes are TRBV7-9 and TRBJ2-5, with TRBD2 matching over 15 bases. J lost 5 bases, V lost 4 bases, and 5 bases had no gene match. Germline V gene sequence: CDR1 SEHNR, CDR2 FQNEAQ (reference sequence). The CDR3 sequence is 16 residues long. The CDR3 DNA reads TGTGCCAGCAGCTCGGGACTAGCGGGAGGACGGGAGACCCAGTACTTC. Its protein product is CASSSGLAGGRETQYF.

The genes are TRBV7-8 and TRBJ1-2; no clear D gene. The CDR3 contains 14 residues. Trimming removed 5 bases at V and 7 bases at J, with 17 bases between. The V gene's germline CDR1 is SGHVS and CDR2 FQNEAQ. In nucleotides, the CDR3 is TGTGCCAGCAGCCCCCGCCCAGGTTGGGCTGGCTACACCTTC. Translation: CASSPRPGWAGYTF.

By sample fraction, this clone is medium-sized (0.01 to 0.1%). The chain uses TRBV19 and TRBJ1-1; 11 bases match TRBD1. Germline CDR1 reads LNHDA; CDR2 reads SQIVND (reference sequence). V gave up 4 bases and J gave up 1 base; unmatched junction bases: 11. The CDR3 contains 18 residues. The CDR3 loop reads CASSTRDRGYSTNTEAFF. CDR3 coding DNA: TGTGCCAGTAGTACGAGGGACAGGGGGTACTCGACGAACACTGAAGCTTTCTTT.

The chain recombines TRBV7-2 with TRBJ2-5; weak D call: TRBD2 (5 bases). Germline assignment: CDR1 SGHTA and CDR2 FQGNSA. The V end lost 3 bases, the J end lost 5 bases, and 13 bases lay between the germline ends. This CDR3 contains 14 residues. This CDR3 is CASSFEARGETQYF. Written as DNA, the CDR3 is TGTGCCAGCAGCTTCGAGGCTCGAGGGGAGACCCAGTACTTC.

CDR3 DNA sequence: TGCGCCAGCAGCCCCCAGGTGAGCACAGATACGCAGTATTTT. This translates into CASSPQVSTDTQYF. The V and J genes are TRBV5-1 and TRBJ2-3; D gene unclear. This CDR3 spans 14 amino acids. Germline lookup yields CDR1 SGHRS and CDR2 YFSETQ. V shed 4 bases and J shed 0 bases, with 9 bases lying between them.

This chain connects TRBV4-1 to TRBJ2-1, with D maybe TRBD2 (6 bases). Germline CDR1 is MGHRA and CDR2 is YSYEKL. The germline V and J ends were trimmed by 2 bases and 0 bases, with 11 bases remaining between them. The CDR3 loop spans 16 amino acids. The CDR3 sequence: CASSQPGTGSYNEQFF. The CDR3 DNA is TGCGCCAGCAGCCAACCGGGGACTGGCTCCTACAATGAGCAGTTCTTC.